The present T cell receptor beta chain was sequenced within a study of monozygotic twins with inflammatory bowel disease. Whole-study findings and limits: In the analysis, different T cell subtypes could not be told apart.

The CDR3 is made up of 15 amino acids. As regards this clonotype: Its antigen is unidentified.

TCRdb reprocessed the 5' RACE reads; each CDR3 protein has one entry and no DNA is given. Its listing shows about 330,000 distinct CDR3 sequences. The rearrangement joins TRBV12-3 or TRBV12-4 to TRBJ2-3; the D call from TCRdb, TRBD1, cannot be confirmed without DNA. The source is a human donor with ulcerative colitis or Crohn's disease, or a healthy co-twin of an affected twin (not recorded which). Sequenced sample: blood. This chain's CDR3 is CASSTDGTSTDTQYF.